This T cell receptor beta chain was obtained from a study of T cells in Graves' hyperthyroidism and ophthalmopathy. Newly diagnosed hyperthyroidism patients aged 18 to 65 years had disease lasting under 2 months. 10 ml of fresh peripheral blood supplied the PBMCs. At least ten counts were recorded for this clonotype. Its target is unknown. Findings and limits, study-wide: Expanded thyroid clonotypes (above 0.001) were mostly also found in blood. Ophthalmopathy and stable hyperthyroidism were separated by a 13 V-J model.

TCR beta CDR3 regions were amplified from RNA transcripts. First-round RT-PCR targeting the TCR CDR3 was performed with the HTBI primer set. One entry per CDR3 protein, called by TCRdb with MiXCR from the multiplex PCR reads. The sample has about 360,000 distinct CDR3 sequences, 25% seen once. The sequence was collected from a man between 45 and 60 years old with Graves' hyperthyroidism. Sequencing input: blood.

Written as DNA, the CDR3 is TGTGCCAGCAGCTTCGCGGGCGGAAGGACTGAAGCTTTCTTT. Translated, it gives CASSFAGGRTEAFF. The chain uses TRBV5-6 and TRBJ1-1; no clear D. This CDR3 spans 14 amino acids. With 2 bases removed from V and 5 bases from J, the gap between germline ends came to 13 bases. Germline-derived CDR1 and CDR2 are SGHDT and YYEEEE.